Listed below are T cell receptor beta chains from one sample, sequenced in a study of cytomegalovirus exposure and HLA in healthy donors. Clones were read by immunoSEQ multiplex PCR, and TCRdb kept only the in-frame ones, dropping some. The sample shows tens of thousands of clones, about 94% of them seen only once. Sequenced sample: PBMCs. These receptors came from a young man in good health and CMV-seronegative. The CDR3 runs from the conserved cysteine through the conserved F or W. A D gene is named only where the DNA matches it firmly. Not every row has a clone size; where given, it reads once, few, many or a size class.

j_gene | v_gene | d_gene | abundance | CDR3nt | CDR3aa
TRBJ1-4 | TRBV18 | - | - | TGTGCCAGCTCACACTTTCCACACGGAGGGACGGGAGAAAAACTGTTTTTT | CASSHFPHGGTGEKLFF
TRBJ2-5 | TRBV7-2 | TRBD1 | - | TGTGCCAGCAGCTTACCTGCGGGACAGGGCCCGCAAGAGACCCAGTACTTC | CASSLPAGQGPQETQYF
TRBJ1-4 | TRBV7-6 | - | once | TGTGCCAGCAGCTCTGGGCACCTAAGCAATGAAAAACTGTTTTTT | CASSSGHLSNEKLFF
TRBJ1-4 | TRBV6-5 | TRBD1 | - | TGTGCCAGCAGACCCGGGACAGGGAATGAAAAACTGTTTTTT | CASRPGTGNEKLFF
TRBJ1-6 | TRBV14 | TRBD1 | - | TGTGCCAGCAGCCCGGGACAGGCTGATTCACCCCTCCACTTT | CASSPGQADSPLHF
TRBJ2-7 | TRBV19 | TRBD2 | - | TGTGCCAGTAGTATAGAGGGACTACGCGAGCAGTACTTC | CASSIEGLREQYF
TRBJ2-1 | TRBV29-1 | TRBD1 | - | TGCAGCGTCCGCACAGGGGCCCTTCCCAATGAGCAGTTCTTC | CSVRTGALPNEQFF
TRBJ2-7 | TRBV4-1 | TRBD2 | - | TGCGCCAGCAGCCAGGTTACTAGCGGGAGGGACTACGAGCAGTACTTC | CASSQVTSGRDYEQYF
TRBJ1-1 | TRBV6-1 | - | - | TGTGCCAGCAGTGCAAGGGGGGGCTCGGGCACTGAAGCTTTCTTT | CASSARGGSGTEAFF
TRBJ2-2 | TRBV19 | - | - | TGTGCCAGTAACCCTAACAGGGGAGGCACCGGGGAGCTGTTTTTT | CASNPNRGGTGELFF
TRBJ2-7 | TRBV6-5 | - | - | TGTGCCAGCACTCTCCGGGGGAGTCCCTACGAGCAGTACTTC | CASTLRGSPYEQYF
TRBJ2-7 | TRBV7-9 | TRBD2 | - | TGTGCCAGCAGCAGCCATGGGACTAGCGTCCACGAGCAGTACTTC | CASSSHGTSVHEQYF
TRBJ2-1 | TRBV6-6 | - | - | TGTGCCAGCAGTTACTCGACCGTGCGGAGATACAATGAGCAGTTCTTC | CASSYSTVRRYNEQFF
TRBJ2-7 | TRBV5-5 | - | - | TGTGCCAGCAGCTTGGGCAGGCAGTACGAGCAGTACTTC | CASSLGRQYEQYF
TRBJ2-5 | TRBV5-4 | TRBD2 | once | TGTGCCAGCAGCTTGGTTGCGGGAGGGCCGGTTGGAGAGACCCAGTACTTC | CASSLVAGGPVGETQYF
TRBJ2-7 | TRBV5-1 | TRBD2 | - | TGCGCCAGCAGCTATTCCGGGACTAGCGGGAGCGAGCAGTACTTC | CASSYSGTSGSEQYF
TRBJ2-1 | TRBV19 | - | once | TGTGCCAGTATGGGGCTCTCGAGGTCCCTCAATGAGCAGTTCTTC | CASMGLSRSLNEQFF
TRBJ2-3 | TRBV9 | TRBD1 | - | TGTGCCAGCAATAGCAGGGGGCCCACAGATACGCAGTATTTT | CASNSRGPTDTQYF
TRBJ1-1 | TRBV5-4 | TRBD1 | - | TGTGCCAGCAGCTTAAATCAGGGGGACACTGAAGCTTTCTTT | CASSLNQGDTEAFF
TRBJ1-2 | TRBV6-6 | TRBD1 | - | TGTGCCAGCAGAAGACAGGGGGCTCGGGCTAACTATGGCTACACCTTC | CASRRQGARANYGYTF